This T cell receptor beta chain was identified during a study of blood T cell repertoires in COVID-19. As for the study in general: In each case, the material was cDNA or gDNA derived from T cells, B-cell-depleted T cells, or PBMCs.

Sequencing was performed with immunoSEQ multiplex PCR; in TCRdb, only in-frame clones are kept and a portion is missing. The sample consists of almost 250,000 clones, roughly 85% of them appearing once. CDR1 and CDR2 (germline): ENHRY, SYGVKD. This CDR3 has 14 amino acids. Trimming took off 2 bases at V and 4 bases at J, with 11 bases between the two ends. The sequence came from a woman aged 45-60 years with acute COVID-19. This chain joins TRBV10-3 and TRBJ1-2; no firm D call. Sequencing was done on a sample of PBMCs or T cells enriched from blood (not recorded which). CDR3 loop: CAISEEDNLYGYTF. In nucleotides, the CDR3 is TGTGCCATCAGTGAGGAAGACAACCTCTATGGCTACACCTTC.